Listed below are T cell receptor beta chains from one sample, sequenced in a study of T cell clusters in autoimmune cytopenias. After re-calling the multiplex PCR reads, TCRdb lists one entry per CDR3 protein, DNA absent. This table lists around 5,900 distinct CDR3 sequences. The sequenced sample was peripheral blood. These TCRs come from a human donor with an autoimmune cytopenia or autoimmune hepatitis (not recorded which). Both conserved end residues are part of each CDR3. Size is stated for part of the rows, as once, few or many counts, or as a class when the clone is expanded.

V: TRBV27
J: TRBJ2-1
size: -
CDR3: CASSSRGAGGNEQFF

V: TRBV5-4
J: TRBJ2-7
size: medium-sized
CDR3: CASSGRDRAYEQYF

V: TRBV19
J: TRBJ2-7
size: -
CDR3: CASSHLTGDRNYEQYF

V: TRBV30
J: TRBJ1-4
size: medium-sized
CDR3: CACGRTTRRADEKLFF

V: TRBV29-1
J: TRBJ1-1
size: medium-sized
CDR3: CSAWGQGNTEAFF

V: TRBV18
J: TRBJ1-1
size: medium-sized
CDR3: CASSGTANTEAFF

V: TRBV27
J: TRBJ2-2
size: medium-sized
CDR3: CASSIGGRERFGELFF

V: TRBV13
J: TRBJ2-1
size: -
CDR3: CASSRDYIPRNEQFF

V: TRBV29-1
J: TRBJ1-4
size: medium-sized
CDR3: CSVLGSGNEKLFF

V: TRBV12-3/TRBV12-4
J: TRBJ2-2
size: medium-sized
CDR3: CASSSISTGELFF

V: TRBV19
J: TRBJ1-2
size: medium-sized
CDR3: CASSISSRDLYGYTF

V: TRBV15
J: TRBJ2-1
size: medium-sized
CDR3: CATSSYGLAVSYNEQFF

V: TRBV5-5
J: TRBJ1-2
size: -
CDR3: CASSIADYGYTF

V: TRBV30
J: TRBJ2-2
size: medium-sized
CDR3: CAWSATGQGDTGELFF

V: TRBV20-1
J: TRBJ2-3
size: -
CDR3: CSARDLGPGVNTQYF

V: TRBV15
J: TRBJ1-4
size: medium-sized
CDR3: CATSIGSGRLNEKLFF

V: TRBV10-3
J: TRBJ2-3
size: -
CDR3: CAISESGGVSSTDTQYF

V: TRBV19
J: TRBJ2-1
size: -
CDR3: CASSKTSGGAGYNEQFF

V: TRBV6-1
J: TRBJ2-1
size: -
CDR3: CASSPGTSGGSEQFF

V: TRBV7-2
J: TRBJ2-1
size: medium-sized
CDR3: CASSLSGHPLGEQFF

V: TRBV19
J: TRBJ1-5
size: -
CDR3: CASSTRGVGNQPQHF

V: TRBV27
J: TRBJ2-1
size: medium-sized
CDR3: CASRPRLTPGQFF

V: TRBV29-1
J: TRBJ2-3
size: medium-sized
CDR3: CSGGLAGGQYF

V: TRBV7-2
J: TRBJ2-1
size: -
CDR3: CASSLELVANEQFF

V: TRBV7-2
J: TRBJ1-5
size: -
CDR3: CASSLGSGGNQPQHF

V: TRBV6-5
J: TRBJ1-4
size: medium-sized
CDR3: CASSQSFSAGEKLFF

V: TRBV19
J: TRBJ1-2
size: medium-sized
CDR3: CASTFGANYGYTF

V: TRBV19
J: TRBJ2-1
size: medium-sized
CDR3: CASSQTGGDYNEQFF

V: TRBV13
J: TRBJ1-2
size: medium-sized
CDR3: CASSLDGHRDSYGYTF

V: TRBV7-9
J: TRBJ2-7
size: -
CDR3: CASSLEAGRWGQYF

V: TRBV5-1
J: TRBJ2-1
size: -
CDR3: CASSHGQGINEQFF

V: TRBV6-5
J: TRBJ2-1
size: medium-sized
CDR3: CASSALGIRHEQFF

V: TRBV4-3
J: TRBJ2-2
size: -
CDR3: CASTSGPNTGELFF

V: TRBV6-6
J: TRBJ2-3
size: medium-sized
CDR3: CASGLYTDTQYF

V: TRBV5-6
J: TRBJ1-4
size: medium-sized
CDR3: CASSFRDRGEKLFF

V: TRBV12-3/TRBV12-4
J: TRBJ1-2
size: medium-sized
CDR3: CASSLNRGEGYTF

V: TRBV6-6
J: TRBJ2-3
size: medium-sized
CDR3: CASSSPRLAGAIPAGTDTQYF